Each of the 14 T cell receptor beta chains below was sequenced from the same sample in a study of CD4+ T cells in melanoma. Sequencing used immunoSEQ multiplex PCR; TCRdb keeps in-frame clones, though not all of them. The sample carries about 11,000 clones, about 66% recorded once. Sequencing was carried out using cells from a culture (not recorded whether cultured in vitro). Source of these receptors: a human donor with melanoma.

This clone was observed a single time. The V gene is TRBV30, the J gene TRBJ2-1; 9 bases match TRBD2. After removal of 7 bases from V and 8 bases from J, the junction contained 15 bases not matched to a gene. This CDR3 contains 15 residues. The germline CDR1 and CDR2 sequences are GTSNPN and SVGIG (reference sequence). In nucleotides, the CDR3 is TGTGCCTTGCAAGCGGGGGGAACCTCTTGGGATGAGCAGTTCTTC. This sequence encodes CALQAGGTSWDEQFF.

This chain's CDR3 is CSAEVWNEQFF. The CDR3 DNA sequence: TGCAGTGCTGAGGTTTGGAATGAGCAGTTCTTC. The rearrangement uses TRBV20-1 and TRBJ2-1; no firm D call. CDR1 and CDR2 (germline): DFQATT, SNEGSKA (reference sequence). This CDR3 comprises 11 residues. The V and J ends lost 5 bases and 7 bases respectively, with 9 bases between them.

V and J are TRBV19 and TRBJ1-3; perhaps TRBD1 as D (5 bases). Deletions cut 7 bases from V and 2 bases from J, with 15 bases between. Germline-derived CDR1 and CDR2 are LNHDA and SQIVND (reference sequence). This CDR3 comprises 15 residues. The CDR3 loop is CASTQGDLPGNTIYF. The CDR3 DNA is TGTGCCAGTACTCAGGGTGATCTCCCTGGAAACACCATATATTTT.

The rearrangement links TRBV30 to TRBJ1-1; TRBD1 might be the D (5 bases). This CDR3 is built from 15 residues. Trimming cost V 0 bases and J 4 bases, with 15 bases left between them. Germline V gene lookup returns CDR1 GTSNPN and CDR2 SVGIG (reference sequence). This CDR3 is CAWSVRDGRLTEAFF. For the CDR3, the DNA is TGTGCCTGGAGTGTCCGGGACGGGAGGCTCACTGAAGCTTTCTTT.

The genes are TRBV5-1 and TRBJ2-5; 9 bases are a match to TRBD2. CDR1 SGHRS and CDR2 YFSETQ come from the germline V gene. The CDR3 covers 18 residues. V was clipped by 4 bases and J by 4 bases; unmatched bases: 17. CDR3 in amino acids: CASSNRGAAGGGRETQYF. The CDR3 DNA sequence: TGCGCCAGCAGCAACCGGGGGGCAGCGGGGGGTGGGCGAGAGACCCAGTACTTC.

The chain uses TRBV5-1 and TRBJ2-6; D is unclear. The germline gives CDR1 SGHRS, CDR2 YFSETQ. The V gene lost 2 bases and the J gene lost 0 bases, with 3 bases spanning the gap. The CDR3 extends over 14 amino acids. CDR3 sequence reads: CASSLYSGANVLTF. CDR3 nucleotides: TGCGCCAGCAGCTTATACTCTGGGGCCAACGTCCTGACTTTC.

The J gene is TRBJ2-7, the V gene TRBV2; D unresolved. The CDR3 contains 11 residues. Trimming shortened V by 2 bases and J by 7 bases, and 6 bases separated the two germline ends. Germline lookup yields CDR1 SNHLY and CDR2 FYNNEI. CDR3 amino acids: CASSEFWEQYF. Here the CDR3 DNA reads TGTGCCAGCAGTGAATTCTGGGAGCAGTACTTC.

About this clone: Germline and junction disagree at one end, which may indicate a read error. This chain joins TRBV5-1 and TRBJ2-3, with 11 bases identical to TRBD1. The V gene's germline CDR1 is SGHRS and CDR2 YFSETQ. The CDR3 has 12 residues. The CDR3 coding sequence is TGCGCCAGCAGCTGGGACAGGGGGTTAAGTGATTTT. This sequence encodes CASSWDRGLSDF.

The chain combines TRBV9 with TRBJ2-1; perhaps TRBD2 as D (6 bases). The CDR3 is 15 amino acids. Germline V gives CDR1 SGDLS, CDR2 YYNGEE. V gave up 2 bases and J gave up 2 bases, with 11 bases separating them. CDR3 sequence (DNA): TGTGCCAGCAGCGTTAGCGGAAATCCCTACAATGAGCAGTTCTTC. Translated, it gives CASSVSGNPYNEQFF.

The chain employs TRBV30 and TRBJ1-3; a possible D gene is TRBD1 (6 bases). Germline assignment: CDR1 GTSNPN and CDR2 SVGIG (reference sequence). The germline V and J ends were trimmed by 4 bases and 5 bases, with 18 bases remaining between them. The CDR3 consists of 15 residues. CDR3 in amino acids: CAWTLDGTSRNTIYF. The CDR3, as DNA: TGTGCCTGGACCTTAGATGGGACATCGCGAAACACCATATATTTT.

This clone was observed a handful of times. The rearrangement uses TRBV6-6 and TRBJ2-1; D remains ambiguous. Trimming took 6 bases from V and 2 from J, leaving 14 bases between them. Germline-derived CDR1 and CDR2 are MNHNY and SVGAGI (reference sequence). This CDR3 region has 15 residues. CDR3 coding DNA: TGTGCCAGCAGGACCGGGCCTCAGGCCTACAATGAGCAGTTCTTC. Translation gives CASRTGPQAYNEQFF.

The gene calls are TRBV6-1 and TRBJ2-7; 8 nucleotides align to TRBD1. V lost 6 bases to trimming and J lost 2 bases; unmatched junction nucleotides: 6. This CDR3 comprises 14 residues. CDR1 MNHNS and CDR2 SASEGT come from the germline V gene. The CDR3 nucleotides read TGTGCCAGCAGAATCGGACAGGGCGCCTACGAGCAGTACTTC. Protein sequence: CASRIGQGAYEQYF.

V and J are TRBV7-2 and TRBJ2-3, with D maybe TRBD2 (5 bases). Trimming left V 1 base short and J 1 base short, with 18 bases between. The CDR3 covers 18 residues. Per germline, CDR1 SGHTA and CDR2 FQGNSA. CDR3 nucleotide sequence: TGTGCCAGCAGCTTAGGGAGGACGACCCGGACTCGCACAGATACGCAGTATTTT. The encoded protein is CASSLGRTTRTRTDTQYF.

This chain joins TRBV6-5 and TRBJ1-3, with 7 bases that match TRBD1. J was trimmed by 2 bases and V by 3 bases; bases with no gene match: 4. This CDR3 region has 15 residues. Germline V CDR1 and CDR2: MNHEY, SVGAGI. The CDR3 region has the DNA TGTGCCAGCAGTTATAGGGGGCAGGCTGGAAACACCATATATTTT. Translating it yields CASSYRGQAGNTIYF.